Shown below are 31 T cell receptor beta chains from a single sample sequenced in a study of blood T cells in healthy people across ages. Primers used in a second PCR of roughly 7 to 11 cycles were a sample-barcoded 5' primer and a J-beta primer mix. TCRdb independently ran MiXCR on the 5' RACE reads; one entry per CDR3 protein. The data show 1.8 million or so distinct CDR3 sequences, roughly two fifths seen once. Sample: blood. These TCRs come from a human donor in good health.

This chain connects TRBV6-5 to TRBJ2-5; D call uncertain. The CDR3 is 12 amino acids. V lost 4 bases, J lost 13 bases, and 16 bases lay in between. Germline V gene lookup returns CDR1 MNHEY and CDR2 SVGAGI. The CDR3 protein is CASSWADGLMYF. The CDR3 DNA reads TGTGCCAGCAGTTGGGCCGACGGTTTGATGTACTTC.

This clonotype was counted only a few times. The chain is built from TRBV6-2 or TRBV6-3 and TRBJ2-1; D not resolved. In germline, CDR1 is MNHEY, CDR2 SVGEGT. The CDR3 totals 15 residues. Trimming pared 0 bases from V and 6 bases from J, leaving 12 bases between. Written as DNA, the CDR3 is TGTGCCAGCAGTTACTCGTATGGTGAATTCAATGAGCAGTTCTTC. Amino acid sequence: CASSYSYGEFNEQFF.

The chain employs TRBV12-3 or TRBV12-4 and TRBJ2-5; weak D call: TRBD1 (6 bases). Trimming removed 2 bases at V and 0 bases at J, with 16 bases between. This CDR3 comprises 17 residues. CDR3 region: CASSLLAGTTYQETQYF. The DNA of the CDR3 is TGTGCCAGCAGTTTACTCGCCGGGACAACTTACCAAGAGACCCAGTACTTC.

The chain is built from TRBV12-3 or TRBV12-4 and TRBJ1-6; D is perhaps TRBD1 (6 bases). Trimming removed 8 bases from V and 7 bases from J, with 15 bases in between. The CDR3 contains 14 residues. The CDR3 here is CASANREGNSPLHF. CDR3 DNA sequence: TGTGCCAGCGCCAACAGGGAAGGCAATTCACCCCTCCACTTT.

V usage is TRBV4-3 and J usage is TRBJ1-1; D is perhaps TRBD1 (6 bases). This CDR3 is 18 amino acids long. V gave up 0 bases and J gave up 0 bases, with 17 bases separating them. Per germline, CDR1 LGHNA and CDR2 YSLEER. CDR3 in DNA: TGCGCCAGCAGCCAAGATCGGGGCAGGGGCTCCATGAACACTGAAGCTTTCTTT. Its translation is CASSQDRGRGSMNTEAFF.

This chain connects TRBV7-2 to TRBJ1-2, with D maybe TRBD1 (5 bases). V was pared by 1 base and J by 4 bases, with 10 bases between. Per the germline V gene, CDR1 is SGHTA and CDR2 is FQGNSA. This CDR3 has 14 residues. In DNA form, the CDR3 reads TGTGCCAGCAGCTTAGACAGGATGGGCTATGGCTACACCTTC. Its protein product is CASSLDRMGYGYTF.

With respect to this clonotype: A read error may produce the germline difference seen at one junction end. The V and J genes are TRBV9 and TRBJ2-3; no definite D call. This CDR3 contains 12 residues. Germline loops: CDR1 SGDLS, CDR2 YYNGEE. This CDR3 reads CASSVVGDTPYF. CDR3 sequence (DNA): TGTGCCAGCAGCGTAGTCGGAGATACGCCGTATTTT.

V is TRBV6-6 and J is TRBJ1-6; D not resolved. Germline CDR1 reads MNHNY; CDR2 reads SVGAGI (reference sequence). V was clipped by 6 bases and J by 8 bases, with 14 bases between them. The CDR3 runs to 14 residues. This CDR3 is CASSYSSVDSPLHF. CDR3 nucleotides: TGTGCCAGCAGCTACAGCTCGGTGGATTCACCCCTCCACTTT.

The chain recombines TRBV2 with TRBJ1-2; D is undetermined. V lost 2 bases, J lost 3 bases, and 13 bases lay in between. CDR3 length: 15 residues. Germline lookup yields CDR1 SNHLY and CDR2 FYNNEI. CDR3 sequence (DNA): TGTGCCAGCAGTGAACTCCCTGTTGACTACTATGGCTACACCTTC. Its protein is CASSELPVDYYGYTF.

Comment on this clonotype: The junction shows a germline mismatch at one end, possibly a read error. This sequence joins TRBV4-3 and TRBJ1-4, with 7 bases matching TRBD1. Germline CDR1 is LGHNA and CDR2 is YSLEER. The CDR3 length is 17 residues. The DNA for the CDR3 is TGCGCCAGCAGCCAAGATAATAAGGGGGCAACCAATGAAAAACTGTTTTTT. Its translation is CASSQDNKGATNEKLFF.

The chain employs TRBV5-1 and TRBJ1-5; D is perhaps TRBD1 (6 bases). The CDR3 spans 15 residues. Germline V CDR1 and CDR2: SGHRS, YFSETQ. V lost 0 bases to trimming and J lost 5 bases, with 12 bases between them. This CDR3 is CASSLDLGADQPQHF. CDR3 DNA sequence: TGCGCCAGCAGCTTGGATCTGGGGGCGGATCAGCCCCAGCATTTT.

This chain joins TRBV9 and TRBJ2-3; D might be TRBD1 (5 bases). The CDR3 is 14 residues long. Trimming stripped 6 bases from V and 5 bases from J, with 16 bases between. CDR1 SGDLS and CDR2 YYNGEE come from the germline V gene. The CDR3 loop is CASTQGFGEDTQYF. CDR3 DNA: TGTGCCAGCACCCAGGGTTTTGGCGAAGATACGCAGTATTTT.

Only a few counts were recorded for this clonotype. The rearrangement links TRBV6-5 to TRBJ1-1; a weak D match, TRBD1 (6 bases). The V and J ends lost 6 bases and 0 bases respectively, with 17 bases between them. The CDR3 totals 16 residues. Germline lookup yields CDR1 MNHEY and CDR2 SVGAGI. In nucleotides, the CDR3 is TGTGCCAGCAGCACCACCCCAGGGGCTCTGAACACTGAAGCTTTCTTT. Translation: CASSTTPGALNTEAFF.

This clonotype was seen a few times. CDR3 bases: TGTGCCAGCAGCTTAGAGGGAGGGGCAGGGGATGGCTACACCTTC. This codes for CASSLEGGAGDGYTF. V is TRBV7-6 and J is TRBJ1-2; TRBD1 might be the D (6 bases). V lost 1 base and J lost 6, with 15 bases in between. Germline CDR1 is SGHVS and CDR2 is FNYEAQ. The CDR3 runs 15 residues.

The chain combines TRBV21-1 with TRBJ2-1; whether TRBD1, the table's D call, matches the DNA was not checked. TRBV21-1 has pseudogene status. The CDR3 spans 14 residues. The CDR3 bases are TGTGCCTTCCCTCGGGAAAGCTCCTACAATGAGCAGTTCTTC. Translating gives CAFPRESSYNEQFF.

Only one count was recorded for this clonotype. The rearrangement links TRBV7-9 to TRBJ2-2; 7 bases line up with TRBD2. The CDR3 length is 12 residues. Germline values: CDR1 SEHNR, CDR2 FQNEAQ (reference sequence). The V and J ends lost 5 bases and 9 bases, in that order; junction bases with no gene match: 3. CDR3 sequence reads: CASSGTTRELFF. The DNA of the CDR3 is TGTGCCAGCAGCGGGACTACCCGGGAGCTGTTTTTT.

This clonotype has only a few counts. CDR3: CASSSSGGREETQYF. The CDR3, as DNA: TGTGCCAGCAGCTCCAGCGGTGGCCGCGAGGAGACCCAGTACTTC. The chain combines TRBV11-1 with TRBJ2-5; tentatively, D is TRBD2 (5 bases). Germline V CDR1 and CDR2: SGHAT, FQDESV (reference sequence). The CDR3 spans 15 residues. Trimming removed 4 bases at V and 5 bases at J, with 17 bases between.

The chain combines TRBV28 with TRBJ2-5; D call uncertain. With 1 base removed from V and 5 bases from J, the gap between germline ends came to 11 bases. CDR1 MDHEN and CDR2 SYDVKM come from the germline V gene. This CDR3 contains 14 residues. The CDR3 DNA reads TGTGCCAGCAGTTTATCTAGGGTGGTGGAGACCCAGTACTTC. It yields the protein CASSLSRVVETQYF. The variable domain in full, with the rest retrieved from reference TRBV28 and TRBJ2-5, is DVKVTQSSRYLVKRTGEKVFLECVQDMDHENMFWYRQDPGLGLRLIYFSYDVKMKEKGDIPEGYSVSREKKERFSLILESASTNQTSMYLCASSLSRVVETQYFGPGTRLLVL.

The chain couples TRBV29-1 to TRBJ2-4; 7 bases agree with TRBD1. The end of the DNA aligns better with TRBJ2-7, so the J call may be wrong. This CDR3 has 12 amino acids. The V gene's germline CDR1 is SQVTM and CDR2 ANQGSEA. The CDR3: CSVWGRGNEQYF. CDR3 nucleotides: TGCAGCGTTTGGGGCAGGGGGAACGAGCAGTACTTC.

The chain combines TRBV20-1 with TRBJ1-5, with D uncertain. The CDR3 is 16 residues long. The V gene's germline CDR1 is DFQATT and CDR2 SNEGSKA (reference sequence). V was cut by 0 bases and J by 5 bases, with 17 bases left in between. Written as DNA, the CDR3 is TGCAGTGCTAGAGATTTTGGAAGGCCGCTCTATCAGCCCCAGCATTTT. Protein product: CSARDFGRPLYQPQHF.

The chain recombines TRBV24-1 with TRBJ1-2; D gene unclear. Trimming left V 1 base short and J 5 bases short, with 7 bases between. The CDR3 is made up of 13 amino acids. CDR1 and CDR2 from the germline V gene are KGHDR and SFDVKD. Written as DNA, the CDR3 is TGTGCCACCAGTGATTTCGAGGGTTATGGCTACACCTTC. It specifies CATSDFEGYGYTF.

The chain has TRBV5-4 and TRBJ2-3; 9 positions agree with TRBD1. This CDR3 has 16 residues. V was clipped by 0 bases and J by 4 bases; unmatched bases: 6. Germline lookup yields CDR1 SGHNT and CDR2 YYREEE (reference sequence). The CDR3 protein is CASSLGNRGRSDTQYF. As DNA, the CDR3 is TGTGCCAGCAGCTTGGGGAACAGGGGGCGGTCAGATACGCAGTATTTT.

The chain employs TRBV5-1 and TRBJ2-7; tentatively, D is TRBD1 or TRBD2 (5 bases each). The CDR3 loop spans 14 amino acids. V was pared by 0 bases and J by 2 bases, with 9 bases between. Per the germline V gene, CDR1 is SGHRS and CDR2 is YFSETQ. The CDR3 here is CASSLAGTPYEQYF. CDR3 sequence (DNA): TGCGCCAGCAGCTTGGCCGGGACCCCCTACGAGCAGTACTTC.

Concerning this clonotype: Sequence at one end of the junction differs from germline and may be a read error. The chain couples TRBV7-7 to TRBJ2-7, with no clear D. Germline CDR1 and CDR2: SSHAT and FNYEAQ (reference sequence). The CDR3 contains 12 residues. CDR3 coding DNA: TGTGCTAGCAGCTCGGACCCCGCCGAGCAGTACTTC. This sequence encodes CASSSDPAEQYF.

The rearrangement joins TRBV9 to TRBJ1-2; D unresolved. There are 14 residues in the CDR3. Trimming took off 0 bases at V and 2 bases at J, with 8 bases between the two ends. Germline lookup yields CDR1 SGDLS and CDR2 YYNGEE. Here the CDR3 DNA reads TGTGCCAGCAGCGTAGATCCGAAGAACTATGGCTACACCTTC. Translated: CASSVDPKNYGYTF.

This clonotype was observed at least ten times. The chain carries TRBV7-8 and TRBJ2-7, with D hard to call. Trimming stripped 1 base from V and 3 bases from J, with 7 bases between. CDR1 is SGHVS and CDR2 is FQNEAQ in the germline V gene. There are 13 residues in the CDR3. The CDR3 is CASSLDALYEQYF. In nucleotides, the CDR3 is TGTGCCAGCAGCTTAGATGCCCTCTACGAGCAGTACTTC.

This clonotype was detected once. The CDR3 nucleotides are TGCAGCGTGAGGGGGATAGGGGAAGCTTTCTTT. Translation gives CSVRGIGEAFF. The genes are TRBV29-1 and TRBJ1-1; tentatively, D is TRBD1 (6 bases). There are 11 residues in the CDR3. Germline values: CDR1 SQVTM, CDR2 ANQGSEA. Trimming shortened V by 6 bases and J by 8 bases, and 13 bases separated the two germline ends.

The chain joins TRBV5-1 to TRBJ1-4; D gene ambiguous. Germline V CDR1 and CDR2: SGHRS, YFSETQ. The CDR3 is made up of 15 amino acids. V was cut by 6 bases and J by 0 bases, with 12 bases left in between. CDR3 in amino acids: CASKPAAATNEKLFF. As DNA, the CDR3 is TGCGCCAGCAAGCCGGCGGCTGCAACTAATGAAAAACTGTTTTTT.

The V and J genes are TRBV19 and TRBJ2-1; D gene uncertain. V lost 5 bases, J lost 4 bases, and 15 bases lay in between. Germline V CDR1 and CDR2: LNHDA, SQIVND (reference sequence). The CDR3 sequence is 15 residues long. This CDR3 reads CASSLVFILYNEQFF. CDR3 DNA sequence: TGTGCCAGTAGTTTGGTGTTTATCCTATACAATGAGCAGTTCTTC.

The chain carries TRBV12-3 or TRBV12-4 and TRBJ1-1; D gene uncertain. Trimming left V 4 bases short and J 1 base short, with 16 bases between. CDR3 size: 16 residues. CDR3 region: CASSSHSPSGNTEAFF. CDR3 DNA: TGTGCCAGCAGTTCTCACAGCCCCAGCGGGAACACTGAAGCTTTCTTT.

Concerning this clonotype itself: A junction boundary mismatches the germline segment, possibly from a read error. The chain combines TRBV6-1 with TRBJ2-7; D possibly uses TRBD1 or TRBD2 (6 bases each). CDR1 and CDR2 (germline): MNHNS, SASEGT. CDR3 size: 15 residues. CDR3 bases: TGTGCCCGCAGTGAAACGGAGGGGGAATCCTACGAGCAGTACTTC. Protein product: CARSETEGESYEQYF.